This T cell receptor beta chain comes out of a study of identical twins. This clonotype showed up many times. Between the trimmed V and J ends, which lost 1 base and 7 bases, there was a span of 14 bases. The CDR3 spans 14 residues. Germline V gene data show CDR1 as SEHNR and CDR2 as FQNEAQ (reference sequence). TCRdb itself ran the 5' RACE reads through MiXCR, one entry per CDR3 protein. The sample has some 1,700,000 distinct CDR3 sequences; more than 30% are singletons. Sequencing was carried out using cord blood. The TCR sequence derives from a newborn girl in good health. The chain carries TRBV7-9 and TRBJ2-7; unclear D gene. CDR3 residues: CASSLGLPTGEQYF. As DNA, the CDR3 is TGTGCCAGCAGCTTAGGACTTCCAACGGGTGAGCAGTACTTC. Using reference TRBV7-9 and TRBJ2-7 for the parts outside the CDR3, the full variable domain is DTGVSQNPRHKITKRGQNVTFRCDPISEHNRLYWYRQTLGQGPEFLTYFQNEAQLEKSRLLSDRFSAERPKGSFSTLEIQRTEQGDSAMYLCASSLGLPTGEQYFGPGTRLTVT.